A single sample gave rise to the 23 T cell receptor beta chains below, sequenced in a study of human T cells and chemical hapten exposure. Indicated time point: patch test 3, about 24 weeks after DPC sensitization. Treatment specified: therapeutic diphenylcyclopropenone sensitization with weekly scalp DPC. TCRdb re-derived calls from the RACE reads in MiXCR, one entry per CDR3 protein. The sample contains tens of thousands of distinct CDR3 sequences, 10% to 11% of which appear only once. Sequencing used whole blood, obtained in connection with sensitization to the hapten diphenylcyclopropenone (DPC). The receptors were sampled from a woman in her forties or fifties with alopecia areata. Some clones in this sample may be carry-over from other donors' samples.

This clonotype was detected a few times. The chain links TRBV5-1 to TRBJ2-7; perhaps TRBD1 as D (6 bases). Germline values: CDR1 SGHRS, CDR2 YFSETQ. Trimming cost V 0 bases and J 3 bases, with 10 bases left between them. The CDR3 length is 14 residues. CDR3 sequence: CASSLAGAGYEQYF. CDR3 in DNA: TGCGCCAGCAGCTTGGCAGGGGCCGGCTACGAGCAGTACTTC.

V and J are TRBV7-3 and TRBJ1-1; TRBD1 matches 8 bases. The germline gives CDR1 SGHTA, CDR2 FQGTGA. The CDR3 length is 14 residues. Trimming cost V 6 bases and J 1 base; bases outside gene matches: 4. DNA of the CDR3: TGTGCCAGCAGGTTGACAGGGGCGAACACTGAAGCTTTCTTT. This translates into CASRLTGANTEAFF.

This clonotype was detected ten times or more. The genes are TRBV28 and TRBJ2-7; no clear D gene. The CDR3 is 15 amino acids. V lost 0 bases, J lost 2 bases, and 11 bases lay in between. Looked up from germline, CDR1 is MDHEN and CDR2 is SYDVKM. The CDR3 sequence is CASSLWDQNTYEQYF. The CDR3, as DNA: TGTGCCAGCAGTTTATGGGATCAGAACACCTACGAGCAGTACTTC.

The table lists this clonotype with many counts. The DNA for the CDR3 is TGCGCCAGCAGCCTCGATAGCGGAGCTAGCACAGATACGCAGTATTTT. It specifies CASSLDSGASTDTQYF. The chain links TRBV4-1 to TRBJ2-3, with D possibly TRBD2 on 6 matching bases. V was pared by 4 bases and J by 0 bases, with 14 bases between. From germline, CDR1 is MGHRA and CDR2 YSYEKL. The CDR3 is 16 amino acids.

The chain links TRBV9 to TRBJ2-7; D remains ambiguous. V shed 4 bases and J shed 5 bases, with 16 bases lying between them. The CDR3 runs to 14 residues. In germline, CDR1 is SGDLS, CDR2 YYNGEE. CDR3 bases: TGTGCCAGCAGCCAATCCGGCCCCAACGACGAGCAGTACTTC. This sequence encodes CASSQSGPNDEQYF. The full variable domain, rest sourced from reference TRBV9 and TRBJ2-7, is DSGVTQTPKHLITATGQRVTLRCSPRSGDLSVYWYQQSLDQGLQFLIQYYNGEERAKGNILERFSAQQFPDLHSELNLSSLELGDSALYFCASSQSGPNDEQYFGPGTRLTVT.

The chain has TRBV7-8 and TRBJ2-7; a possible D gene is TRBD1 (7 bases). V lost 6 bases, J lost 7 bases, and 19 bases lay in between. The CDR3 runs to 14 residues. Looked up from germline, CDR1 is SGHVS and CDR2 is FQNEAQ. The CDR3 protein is CASRGDSHAGEQYF. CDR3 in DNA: TGTGCCAGCAGGGGGGACAGTCATGCGGGGGAGCAGTACTTC.

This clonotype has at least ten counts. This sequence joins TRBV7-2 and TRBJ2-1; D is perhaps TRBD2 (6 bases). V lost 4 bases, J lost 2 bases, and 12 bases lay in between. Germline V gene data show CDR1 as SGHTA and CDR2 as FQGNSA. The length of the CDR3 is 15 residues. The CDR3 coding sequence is TGTGCCAGCAGCTCTAGGACTACCACCTACAATGAGCAGTTCTTC. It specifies CASSSRTTTYNEQFF.

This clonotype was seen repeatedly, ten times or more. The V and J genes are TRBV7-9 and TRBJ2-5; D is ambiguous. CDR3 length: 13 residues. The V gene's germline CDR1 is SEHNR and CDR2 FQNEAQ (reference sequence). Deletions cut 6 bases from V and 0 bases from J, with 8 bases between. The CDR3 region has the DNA TGTGCCAGCAGTCCTGAGAACCAAGAGACCCAGTACTTC. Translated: CASSPENQETQYF.

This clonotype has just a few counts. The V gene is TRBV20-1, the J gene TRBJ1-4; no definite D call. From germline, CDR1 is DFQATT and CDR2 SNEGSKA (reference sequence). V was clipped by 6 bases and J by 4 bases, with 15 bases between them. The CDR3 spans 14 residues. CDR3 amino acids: CSALLGRVNEKLFF. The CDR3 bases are TGCAGTGCCCTTCTGGGCAGAGTTAATGAAAAACTGTTTTTT.

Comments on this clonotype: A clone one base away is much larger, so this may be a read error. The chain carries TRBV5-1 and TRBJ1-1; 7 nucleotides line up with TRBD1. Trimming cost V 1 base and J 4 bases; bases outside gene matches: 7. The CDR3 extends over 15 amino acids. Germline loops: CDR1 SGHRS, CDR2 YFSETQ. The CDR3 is CASSLPTQGSTEAFF. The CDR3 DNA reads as TGCGCCAGCAGCTTGCCCACACAGGGGTCCACTGAAGCTTTCTTT.

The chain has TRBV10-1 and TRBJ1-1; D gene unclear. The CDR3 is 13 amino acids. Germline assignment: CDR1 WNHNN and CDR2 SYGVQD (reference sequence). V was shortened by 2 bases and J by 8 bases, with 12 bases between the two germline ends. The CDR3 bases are TGCGCCAGCAGTGAGGCGGGTACGGGGGAAGCTTTCTTT. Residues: CASSEAGTGEAFF.

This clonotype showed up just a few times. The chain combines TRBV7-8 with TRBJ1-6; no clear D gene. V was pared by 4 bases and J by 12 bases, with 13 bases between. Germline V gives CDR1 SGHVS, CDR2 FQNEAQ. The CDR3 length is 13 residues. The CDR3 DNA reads TGTGCCAGCAGCTCCGCCGGAGGTCGACCCCTCCACTTT. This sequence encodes CASSSAGGRPLHF.

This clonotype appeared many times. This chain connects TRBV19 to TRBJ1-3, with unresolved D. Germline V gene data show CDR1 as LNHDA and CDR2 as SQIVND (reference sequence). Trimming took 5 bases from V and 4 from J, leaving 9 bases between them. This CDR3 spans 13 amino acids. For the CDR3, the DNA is TGTGCCAGTAGTGAGACGCAAGGAAACACCATATATTTT. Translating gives CASSETQGNTIYF.

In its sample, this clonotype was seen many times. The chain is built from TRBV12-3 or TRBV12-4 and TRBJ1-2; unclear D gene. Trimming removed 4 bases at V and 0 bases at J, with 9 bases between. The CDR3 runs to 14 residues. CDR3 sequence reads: CASSSPPANYGYTF. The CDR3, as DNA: TGTGCCAGCAGTTCCCCACCCGCTAACTATGGCTACACCTTC.

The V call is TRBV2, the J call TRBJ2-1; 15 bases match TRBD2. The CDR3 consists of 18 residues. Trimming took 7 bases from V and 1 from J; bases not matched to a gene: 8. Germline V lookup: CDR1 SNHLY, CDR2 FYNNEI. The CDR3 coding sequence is TGTGCCAGCACCCGGGGACTAGCGGGAGGTAGTTCCTACAATGAGCAGTTCTTC. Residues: CASTRGLAGGSSYNEQFF.

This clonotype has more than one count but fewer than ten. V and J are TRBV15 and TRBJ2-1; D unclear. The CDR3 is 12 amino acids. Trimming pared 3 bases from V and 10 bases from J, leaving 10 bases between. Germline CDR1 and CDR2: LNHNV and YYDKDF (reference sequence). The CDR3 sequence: CATSSVRYEQFF. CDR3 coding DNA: TGTGCCACCAGCAGTGTAAGGTACGAGCAGTTCTTC. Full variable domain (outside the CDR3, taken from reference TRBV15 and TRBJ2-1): DAMVIQNPRYQVTQFGKPVTLSCSQTLNHNVMYWYQQKSSQAPKLLFHYYDKDFNNEADTPDNFQSRRPNTSFCFLDIRSPGLGDTAMYLCATSSVRYEQFFGPGTRLTVL.

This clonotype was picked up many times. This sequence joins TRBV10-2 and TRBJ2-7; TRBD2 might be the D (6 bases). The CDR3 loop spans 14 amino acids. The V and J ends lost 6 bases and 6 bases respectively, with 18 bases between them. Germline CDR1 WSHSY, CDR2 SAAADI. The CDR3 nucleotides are TGCGCCAGCAGGCCTGGAGGCCAAGCGGGCGAGCAGTACTTC. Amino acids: CASRPGGQAGEQYF.

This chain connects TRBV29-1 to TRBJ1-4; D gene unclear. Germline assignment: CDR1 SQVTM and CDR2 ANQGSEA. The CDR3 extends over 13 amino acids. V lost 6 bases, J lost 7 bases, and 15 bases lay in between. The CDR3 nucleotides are TGCAGCGTGGGAGTCCGGGGAGGTGAAAAACTGTTTTTT. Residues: CSVGVRGGEKLFF.

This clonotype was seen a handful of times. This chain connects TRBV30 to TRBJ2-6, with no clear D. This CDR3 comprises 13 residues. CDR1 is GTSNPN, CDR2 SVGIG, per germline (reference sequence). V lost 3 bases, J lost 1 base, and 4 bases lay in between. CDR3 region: CAWRTSGANVLTF. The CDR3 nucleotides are TGTGCCTGGAGGACGTCTGGGGCCAACGTCCTGACTTTC.

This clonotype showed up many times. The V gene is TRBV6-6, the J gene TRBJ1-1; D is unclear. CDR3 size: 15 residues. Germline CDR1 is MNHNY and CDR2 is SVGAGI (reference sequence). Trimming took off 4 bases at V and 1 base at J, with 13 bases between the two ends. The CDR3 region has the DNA TGTGCCAGCAGTTCCCATATTCCCAGGAACACTGAAGCTTTCTTT. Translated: CASSSHIPRNTEAFF.

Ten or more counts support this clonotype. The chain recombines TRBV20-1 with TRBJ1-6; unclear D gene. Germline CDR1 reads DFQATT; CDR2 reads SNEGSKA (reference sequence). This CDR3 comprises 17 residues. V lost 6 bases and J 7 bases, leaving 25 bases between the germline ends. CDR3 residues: CSAERPPPLDANSPLHF. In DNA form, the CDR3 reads TGCAGTGCGGAGAGGCCTCCGCCCCTGGACGCGAATTCACCCCTCCACTTT.

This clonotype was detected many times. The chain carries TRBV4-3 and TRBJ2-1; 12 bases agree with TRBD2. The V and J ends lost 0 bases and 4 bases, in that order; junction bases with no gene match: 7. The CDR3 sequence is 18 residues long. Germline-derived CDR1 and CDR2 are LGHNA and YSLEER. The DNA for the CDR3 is TGCGCCAGCAGCCAAGAGCCTGGGACTAGCGGGCGGTACAATGAGCAGTTCTTC. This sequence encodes CASSQEPGTSGRYNEQFF.

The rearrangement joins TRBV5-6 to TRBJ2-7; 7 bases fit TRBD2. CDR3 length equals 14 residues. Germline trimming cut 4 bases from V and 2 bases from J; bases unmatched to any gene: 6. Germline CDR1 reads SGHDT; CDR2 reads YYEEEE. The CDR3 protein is CASSPGGATYEQYF. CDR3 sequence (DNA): TGTGCCAGCAGCCCGGGAGGTGCTACCTACGAGCAGTACTTC.